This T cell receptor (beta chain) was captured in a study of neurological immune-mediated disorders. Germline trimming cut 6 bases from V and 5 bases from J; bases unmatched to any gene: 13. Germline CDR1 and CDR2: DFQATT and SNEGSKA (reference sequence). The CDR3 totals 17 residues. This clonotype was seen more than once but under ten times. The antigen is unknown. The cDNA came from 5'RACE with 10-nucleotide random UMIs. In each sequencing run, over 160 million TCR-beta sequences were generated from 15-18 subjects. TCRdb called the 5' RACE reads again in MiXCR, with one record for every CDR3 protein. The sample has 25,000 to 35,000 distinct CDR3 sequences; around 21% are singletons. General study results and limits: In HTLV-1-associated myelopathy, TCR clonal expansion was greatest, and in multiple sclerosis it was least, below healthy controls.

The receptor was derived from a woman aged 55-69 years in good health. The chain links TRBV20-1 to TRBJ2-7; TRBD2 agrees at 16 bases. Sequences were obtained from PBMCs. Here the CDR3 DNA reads TGCAGTGCACCGGGACTAGCGGGAGGGCCGGGGTTCGACGAGCAGTACTTC. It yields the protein CSAPGLAGGPGFDEQYF.